This T cell receptor (beta chain) was observed in a study of blood T cell repertoires in COVID-19. Trimming pared 7 bases from V and 4 bases from J, leaving 8 bases between. Germline V gene sequence: CDR1 SNHLY, CDR2 FYNNEI. The CDR3 length is 12 residues. The protocol was immunoSEQ multiplex PCR, while the TCRdb copy is restricted to in-frame clones and leaves out a portion. In the table there are about 370,000 clones, roughly nine tenths of which are singletons. This chain links TRBV2 with TRBJ2-1; TRBD2 might be the D (5 bases). This TCR was sampled from a man younger than 35 who had recovered from COVID-19. Sequenced material: PBMCs or T cells enriched from blood (not recorded which). For the CDR3, the DNA is TGTGCCAGCAAGCAGCGGTACAATGAGCAGTTCTTC. The encoded protein is CASKQRYNEQFF.